Listed here is a single T cell receptor (beta chain). This record comes from a study of cytomegalovirus exposure and HLA in healthy donors. The PCR contained 60 Vbeta and 13 Jbeta primers. Using immunoSEQ multiplex PCR, the repertoire was profiled, and TCRdb retains in-frame clones only, with some absent. The sample gives 150,000 to 200,000 clones, around 81% of which show up once; 1.5% to 2% is in the top ten. CDR1 is SEHNR and CDR2 is FQNEAQ in the germline V gene (reference sequence). This CDR3 spans 15 amino acids. V was clipped by 3 bases and J by 0 bases, with 8 bases between them. The sequenced material came from PBMCs. This TCR came from a man aged 18 to 30 in good health and CMV-seronegative. This chain uses TRBV7-9 with TRBJ1-4; unclear D gene. CDR3 sequence reads: CASSLRQTTNEKLFF. The CDR3, as DNA: TGTGCCAGCAGCTTGAGACAAACAACTAATGAAAAACTGTTTTTT.